These T cell receptor beta chains were read from a single sample in a study of Ad26.COV2.S vaccination and SARS-CoV-2 variants. The data were produced by immunoSEQ multiplex PCR, yet TCRdb's version contains in-frame clones alone and is incomplete. The table has about 480,000 clones, roughly nine tenths seen once. Sequences were derived from peripheral blood, sampled in a trial of Ad26.COV2.S vaccine versus placebo. These TCRs come from a person between 18 and 65 years old who received the Ad26.COV2.S COVID-19 vaccine or a placebo. Both conserved end residues are part of each CDR3. D genes are given only for firm matches. Where a row states a size, it is once, few, many or the class of an expanded clone; other rows omit it.

j_call: TRBJ2-1; cdr3_length: 16; clone_size: .; d_call: .; v_call: TRBV15; cdr3_aa: CATSHEGGTSYNEQFF; cdr3_nt: TGTGCCACCAGTCACGAGGGCGGGACCTCCTACAATGAGCAGTTCTTC
j_call: TRBJ2-3; cdr3_length: 12; clone_size: .; d_call: .; v_call: TRBV3-1/TRBV3-2; cdr3_aa: CASSQDRSAQYF; cdr3_nt: TGTGCCAGCAGCCAAGATCGCAGCGCGCAGTATTTT
j_call: TRBJ2-4; cdr3_length: 14; clone_size: .; d_call: TRBD1; v_call: TRBV4-3; cdr3_aa: CASSPGTGKNIQYF; cdr3_nt: TGCGCCAGCAGCCCAGGGACAGGGAAAAACATTCAGTACTTC
j_call: TRBJ1-2; cdr3_length: 17; clone_size: .; d_call: TRBD1; v_call: TRBV9; cdr3_aa: CASSVASGGRSNYGYTF; cdr3_nt: TGTGCCAGCAGCGTAGCGTCAGGGGGACGCTCTAACTATGGCTACACCTTC
j_call: TRBJ1-5; cdr3_length: 13; clone_size: .; d_call: .; v_call: TRBV12-3/TRBV12-4; cdr3_aa: CASSLRYLEPQHF; cdr3_nt: TGTGCCAGCAGTTTAAGATATCTGGAGCCCCAGCATTTT
j_call: TRBJ2-3; cdr3_length: 15; clone_size: .; d_call: .; v_call: TRBV5-3; cdr3_aa: CARSLDRTSTDTQYF; cdr3_nt: TGTGCCAGAAGCTTGGACAGAACTAGCACAGATACGCAGTATTTT
j_call: TRBJ2-7; cdr3_length: 12; clone_size: .; d_call: .; v_call: TRBV19; cdr3_aa: CASSETSNEQYF; cdr3_nt: TGTGCCAGTAGTGAGACTAGTAACGAGCAGTACTTC
j_call: TRBJ2-7; cdr3_length: 13; clone_size: once; d_call: .; v_call: TRBV2; cdr3_aa: CASRPDGGYEQYF; cdr3_nt: TGTGCCAGCCGACCGGACGGGGGCTACGAGCAGTACTTC
j_call: TRBJ2-1; cdr3_length: 15; clone_size: .; d_call: .; v_call: TRBV27; cdr3_aa: CASKNDQGPYNEQFF; cdr3_nt: TGTGCCAGTAAGAATGATCAGGGTCCCTACAATGAGCAGTTCTTC
j_call: TRBJ1-4; cdr3_length: 15; clone_size: .; d_call: .; v_call: TRBV7-9; cdr3_aa: CASSPGTEKNEKLFF; cdr3_nt: TGTGCCAGCAGCCCGGGGACGGAGAAGAATGAAAAACTGTTTTTT
j_call: TRBJ1-1; cdr3_length: 15; clone_size: .; d_call: TRBD1; v_call: TRBV19; cdr3_aa: CASSTPGQGNTEAFF; cdr3_nt: TGTGCCAGTAGTACGCCGGGACAGGGAAACACTGAAGCTTTCTTT
j_call: TRBJ1-2; cdr3_length: 14; clone_size: .; d_call: .; v_call: TRBV6-5; cdr3_aa: CASSYSVSSYGYTF; cdr3_nt: TGTGCCAGCAGTTATTCGGTGAGCAGCTATGGCTACACCTTC
j_call: TRBJ2-1; cdr3_length: 15; clone_size: .; d_call: .; v_call: TRBV10-3; cdr3_aa: CAISEPWLTHNEQFF; cdr3_nt: TGTGCCATCAGTGAGCCATGGCTGACTCACAATGAGCAGTTCTTC
j_call: TRBJ2-7; cdr3_length: 18; clone_size: .; d_call: .; v_call: TRBV21-1; cdr3_aa: CASSGKGVQREPSYEQYF; cdr3_nt: TGTGCCAGCAGCGGAAAGGGGGTGCAGCGGGAGCCATCCTACGAGCAGTACTTC
j_call: TRBJ2-3; cdr3_length: 12; clone_size: .; d_call: .; v_call: TRBV5-1; cdr3_aa: CASSLDGDTQYF; cdr3_nt: TGCGCCAGCAGCTTGGACGGGGATACGCAGTATTTT
j_call: TRBJ2-7; cdr3_length: 14; clone_size: .; d_call: .; v_call: TRBV7-2; cdr3_aa: CASSSSTDTYEQYF; cdr3_nt: TGTGCCAGCAGCTCATCCACGGATACCTACGAGCAGTACTTC
j_call: TRBJ2-2; cdr3_length: 16; clone_size: .; d_call: .; v_call: TRBV5-4; cdr3_aa: CASSSELAHNTGELFF; cdr3_nt: TGTGCCAGCAGCTCCGAGTTAGCTCACAACACCGGGGAGCTGTTTTTT
j_call: TRBJ1-1; cdr3_length: 18; clone_size: once; d_call: .; v_call: TRBV4-2; cdr3_aa: CASSQVPGRGQRNTEAFF; cdr3_nt: TGTGCCAGCAGCCAAGTTCCCGGGAGGGGCCAACGCAACACTGAAGCTTTCTTT
j_call: TRBJ2-7; cdr3_length: 15; clone_size: .; d_call: .; v_call: TRBV19; cdr3_aa: CASSTRTTSSYEQYF; cdr3_nt: TGTGCCAGTAGTACCCGGACTACTAGCTCCTACGAGCAGTACTTC
j_call: TRBJ2-1; cdr3_length: 14; clone_size: .; d_call: TRBD1; v_call: TRBV27; cdr3_aa: CAARPGTGVNEQFF; cdr3_nt: TGTGCCGCCCGTCCCGGGACAGGGGTCAATGAGCAGTTCTTC
j_call: TRBJ2-6; cdr3_length: 17; clone_size: once; d_call: .; v_call: TRBV15; cdr3_aa: CATRRITRDSGANVLTF; cdr3_nt: TGTGCCACCAGGCGGATAACAAGAGACTCTGGGGCCAACGTCCTGACTTTC
j_call: TRBJ1-1; cdr3_length: 16; clone_size: .; d_call: TRBD1; v_call: TRBV19; cdr3_aa: CASSKTGGRLGTEAFF; cdr3_nt: TGTGCCAGTAGTAAGACAGGGGGCCGGCTAGGGACTGAAGCTTTCTTT
j_call: TRBJ2-1; cdr3_length: 14; clone_size: .; d_call: .; v_call: TRBV19; cdr3_aa: CASSLTHAYNEQFF; cdr3_nt: TGTGCCAGTAGTCTGACTCACGCCTACAATGAGCAGTTCTTC
j_call: TRBJ2-2; cdr3_length: 14; clone_size: .; d_call: .; v_call: TRBV7-2; cdr3_aa: CASSGARRTGELFF; cdr3_nt: TGTGCCAGCAGCGGGGCTAGGAGGACCGGGGAGCTGTTTTTT
j_call: TRBJ1-3; cdr3_length: 15; clone_size: once; d_call: .; v_call: TRBV25-1; cdr3_aa: CASSSPQGGGNTIYF; cdr3_nt: TGTGCCAGCAGTAGTCCACAAGGCGGTGGAAACACCATATATTTT
j_call: TRBJ2-3; cdr3_length: 14; clone_size: .; d_call: TRBD2; v_call: TRBV27; cdr3_aa: CASSRAGGTDTQYF; cdr3_nt: TGTGCCAGCAGTCGAGCGGGAGGGACAGATACGCAGTATTTT
j_call: TRBJ1-4; cdr3_length: 16; clone_size: .; d_call: TRBD1; v_call: TRBV5-1; cdr3_aa: CASRTGTGPTNEKLFF; cdr3_nt: TGCGCCAGCAGAACCGGGACAGGGCCCACTAATGAAAAACTGTTTTTT
j_call: TRBJ2-5; cdr3_length: 13; clone_size: .; d_call: .; v_call: TRBV6-5; cdr3_aa: CASSYTRKETQYF; cdr3_nt: TGTGCCAGCAGTTATACACGTAAAGAGACCCAGTACTTC
j_call: TRBJ2-7; cdr3_length: 13; clone_size: .; d_call: .; v_call: TRBV28; cdr3_aa: CASNERASYEQYF; cdr3_nt: TGTGCCAGCAATGAGCGGGCAAGCTACGAGCAGTACTTC
j_call: TRBJ1-1; cdr3_length: 14; clone_size: .; d_call: .; v_call: TRBV11-3; cdr3_aa: CASSPSLGNTEAFF; cdr3_nt: TGTGCCAGCAGCCCCTCACTCGGGAACACTGAAGCTTTCTTT
j_call: TRBJ2-7; cdr3_length: 15; clone_size: .; d_call: .; v_call: TRBV9; cdr3_aa: CASSVGIGKTHEQYF; cdr3_nt: TGTGCCAGCAGCGTAGGGATCGGGAAGACACACGAGCAGTACTTC
j_call: TRBJ1-3; cdr3_length: 16; clone_size: .; d_call: .; v_call: TRBV5-6; cdr3_aa: CASSPGPPRAGNTIYF; cdr3_nt: TGTGCCAGCAGCCCTGGCCCCCCCAGGGCTGGAAACACCATATATTTT
j_call: TRBJ2-1; cdr3_length: 11; clone_size: .; d_call: .; v_call: TRBV21-1; cdr3_aa: CASSKTDEQFF; cdr3_nt: TGTGCCAGCAGCAAAACCGATGAGCAGTTCTTC
j_call: TRBJ1-4; cdr3_length: 16; clone_size: .; d_call: .; v_call: TRBV5-1; cdr3_aa: CASSPRSGGGSEKLFF; cdr3_nt: TGCGCCAGCAGCCCGCGGAGTGGGGGCGGTAGTGAAAAACTGTTTTTT
j_call: TRBJ2-7; cdr3_length: 13; clone_size: few; d_call: .; v_call: TRBV28; cdr3_aa: CASSLLRRAEQYF; cdr3_nt: TGTGCCAGCAGTTTATTAAGGCGGGCCGAGCAGTACTTC
j_call: TRBJ2-7; cdr3_length: 12; clone_size: .; d_call: .; v_call: TRBV12-3/TRBV12-4; cdr3_aa: CASSLTPGRQYF; cdr3_nt: TGTGCCAGCAGTTTAACCCCAGGGCGACAGTACTTC
j_call: TRBJ1-2; cdr3_length: 14; clone_size: .; d_call: TRBD1; v_call: TRBV6-1; cdr3_aa: CASSERNRGYGYTF; cdr3_nt: TGTGCCAGCAGTGAACGTAACAGGGGCTATGGCTACACCTTC
j_call: TRBJ1-3; cdr3_length: 15; clone_size: .; d_call: .; v_call: TRBV5-6; cdr3_aa: CASSLNTAAGNTIYF; cdr3_nt: TGTGCCAGCAGCTTGAACACAGCAGCTGGAAACACCATATATTTT
j_call: TRBJ1-5; cdr3_length: 14; clone_size: few; d_call: .; v_call: TRBV7-2; cdr3_aa: CASSLWVSNQPQHF; cdr3_nt: TGTGCCAGCAGCTTATGGGTTAGCAATCAGCCCCAGCATTTT
j_call: TRBJ2-2; cdr3_length: 14; clone_size: .; d_call: .; v_call: TRBV19; cdr3_aa: CASDSGANTGELFF; cdr3_nt: TGTGCCTCCGACAGCGGAGCGAACACCGGGGAGCTGTTTTTT
j_call: TRBJ2-6; cdr3_length: 19; clone_size: .; d_call: .; v_call: TRBV24-1; cdr3_aa: CATHAFWGPIILGANVLTF; cdr3_nt: TGTGCCACCCACGCCTTCTGGGGACCGATTATTCTGGGGGCCAACGTCCTGACTTTC
j_call: TRBJ2-1; cdr3_length: 14; clone_size: .; d_call: .; v_call: TRBV6-6; cdr3_aa: CASTTRGVKNEQFF; cdr3_nt: TGTGCCAGCACCACGAGGGGAGTTAAGAATGAGCAGTTCTTC
j_call: TRBJ2-7; cdr3_length: 12; clone_size: .; d_call: .; v_call: TRBV28; cdr3_aa: CASSLAAYEQYF; cdr3_nt: TGTGCCAGCAGTTTGGCGGCGTACGAGCAGTACTTC
j_call: TRBJ2-1; cdr3_length: 14; clone_size: .; d_call: .; v_call: TRBV30; cdr3_aa: CAWSIDPGYNEQFF; cdr3_nt: TGTGCCTGGAGTATCGACCCAGGGTACAATGAGCAGTTCTTC
j_call: TRBJ2-5; cdr3_length: 15; clone_size: .; d_call: TRBD1; v_call: TRBV6-5; cdr3_aa: CASSPRTGGIETQYF; cdr3_nt: TGTGCCAGCAGTCCCCGGACAGGGGGAATTGAGACCCAGTACTTC
j_call: TRBJ2-5; cdr3_length: 17; clone_size: .; d_call: TRBD1; v_call: TRBV10-3; cdr3_aa: CAISESTRQGIRETQYF; cdr3_nt: TGTGCCATCAGTGAGTCGACTCGACAGGGAATTAGAGAGACCCAGTACTTC
j_call: TRBJ2-5; cdr3_length: 13; clone_size: once; d_call: .; v_call: TRBV30; cdr3_aa: CAWSHGRKETQYF; cdr3_nt: TGTGCCTGGAGTCATGGGCGGAAAGAGACCCAGTACTTC
j_call: TRBJ2-7; cdr3_length: 14; clone_size: .; d_call: .; v_call: TRBV10-3; cdr3_aa: CAITPGLSPGEQYF; cdr3_nt: TGTGCCATCACCCCGGGGCTTTCCCCTGGCGAGCAGTACTTC
j_call: TRBJ2-7; cdr3_length: 12; clone_size: .; d_call: .; v_call: TRBV28; cdr3_aa: CASSVSSYEQYF; cdr3_nt: TGTGCCAGCAGCGTTAGCTCCTACGAGCAGTACTTC
j_call: TRBJ2-3; cdr3_length: 17; clone_size: .; d_call: TRBD2; v_call: TRBV6-6; cdr3_aa: CASSQTSSGRFPDTQYF; cdr3_nt: TGTGCCAGCAGTCAAACTTCTAGCGGGAGGTTCCCAGATACGCAGTATTTT
j_call: TRBJ1-5; cdr3_length: 18; clone_size: once; d_call: .; v_call: TRBV28; cdr3_aa: CASGQGPPDEYSNQPQHF; cdr3_nt: TGTGCCAGCGGTCAGGGACCTCCCGACGAATATAGCAATCAGCCCCAGCATTTT
j_call: TRBJ1-2; cdr3_length: 15; clone_size: .; d_call: .; v_call: TRBV14; cdr3_aa: CASSRKQATNYGYTF; cdr3_nt: TGTGCCAGCAGCCGTAAACAGGCTACTAACTATGGCTACACCTTC
j_call: TRBJ2-7; cdr3_length: 14; clone_size: once; d_call: .; v_call: TRBV7-2; cdr3_aa: CASSLAPASYEQYF; cdr3_nt: TGTGCCAGCAGCTTAGCCCCGGCCTCCTACGAGCAGTACTTC
j_call: TRBJ2-1; cdr3_length: 14; clone_size: .; d_call: TRBD2; v_call: TRBV28; cdr3_aa: CASSLLAGGGEQFF; cdr3_nt: TGTGCCAGCAGTTTACTAGCGGGAGGAGGGGAGCAGTTCTTC
j_call: TRBJ2-4; cdr3_length: 16; clone_size: .; d_call: .; v_call: TRBV18; cdr3_aa: CASSPPLFTGKNIQYF; cdr3_nt: TGTGCCAGCTCACCACCTTTATTCACGGGGAAAAACATTCAGTACTTC
j_call: TRBJ1-4; cdr3_length: 13; clone_size: .; d_call: .; v_call: TRBV12-3/TRBV12-4; cdr3_aa: CASSLRLWEKLFF; cdr3_nt: TGTGCCAGCAGTTTACGCCTGTGGGAAAAACTGTTTTTT
j_call: TRBJ2-4; cdr3_length: 12; clone_size: .; d_call: .; v_call: TRBV25-1; cdr3_aa: CASSERLNIQYF; cdr3_nt: TGTGCCAGCAGTGAAAGACTAAACATTCAGTACTTC
j_call: TRBJ2-5; cdr3_length: 14; clone_size: .; d_call: TRBD2; v_call: TRBV28; cdr3_aa: CASSLGGVSETQYF; cdr3_nt: TGTGCCAGCAGTTTGGGAGGGGTCTCAGAGACCCAGTACTTC